These T cell receptor beta chains were read from a single sample in a study of blood T cell repertoires in COVID-19. The assay was immunoSEQ multiplex PCR, and TCRdb's table has in-frame clones only and misses some. Counted here are 90,000 to 110,000 clones, 65% to 90% occurring once; the ten biggest clones make up more than 4%. Sequencing was performed on peripheral blood. These receptors originate from a man over 45 with acute or convalescent COVID-19. CDR3s include the opening cysteine and the closing phenylalanine or tryptophan.

V gene	CDR3 length	CDR3 protein
TRBV28	15	CASSTSGGGSYEQYF
TRBV30	12	CAWIQGNYGYTF
TRBV7-6	12	CASSQALSEQYF
TRBV25-1	18	CASSEGNTGGRGKDIQYF
TRBV2	16	CASIRRGGMEGYGYTF
TRBV7-9	15	CASSEVGQNQETQYF
TRBV2	13	CASLGGAMKTQYF
TRBV7-3	13	CASSLNEASPLHF
TRBV11-2	14	CASSLFSGSYEQYF
TRBV28	15	CASSPGQGVRQPQHF
TRBV6-1	16	CASSVAVGSGANVLTF
TRBV6-1	17	CASSANRAGRSSYEQYF
TRBV20-1	11	CSVPRLNTIYF
TRBV5-4	15	CASSPPGGVGETQYF
TRBV12-5	18	CASEFMLTGEGNSYGYTF
TRBV28	11	CASLAGGMAFF
TRBV9	14	CASSVGTHSYEQYF
TRBV9	17	CASRGSGGLTPNYGYTF
TRBV23-1	14	CASTYTRGSEGYTF
TRBV11-3	17	CASRQGGRGKESSEQYF
TRBV10-1	13	CASSGTENQPQHF
TRBV6-1	13	CASSEAHGAGYTF
TRBV7-9	11	CASSIRYEQYF
TRBV10-3	17	CAISDPTGKGAYNEQFF
TRBV3-1/TRBV3-2	14	CASSRGGTDNEQFF
TRBV9	16	CASSVGPGGAADEQFF
TRBV28	13	CASRRQGSNEQYF
TRBV19	15	CASSFLDDRATEAFF
TRBV3-1/TRBV3-2	14	CASSQGQGDSPLHF
TRBV5-5	14	CASSLGGISDEQFF
TRBV15	15	CATSRGTGNSYEQYF
TRBV19	15	CASSIETGRPETQYF
TRBV7-8	16	CASSLLSRQAGNTIYF
TRBV19	14	CASSTLRQGDTQYF
TRBV25-1	17	CASSDFGRDGNTGELFF
TRBV18	15	CASSLRDRNTGELFF
TRBV3-1/TRBV3-2	14	CASSPSTASYGYTF
TRBV5-6	17	CASSLRLTGGDTYGYTF
TRBV9	14	CASSVEGYITEAFF
TRBV30	13	CATGQGLTGELFF
TRBV2	16	CASRLRLAGRNNEQFF
TRBV7-7	13	CASSLGQVNEQFF
TRBV6-4	16	CASSEYGGEPKNEQFF
TRBV19	15	CASSSLGGGDYEQYF
TRBV11-3	14	CASSLVSGTDTQYF
TRBV7-9	17	CASSRQEGRAENTEAFF
TRBV29-1	14	CSVVDSGSGNTIYF
TRBV3-1/TRBV3-2	17	CASSQEAWGMEGSEAFF
TRBV3-1/TRBV3-2	14	CASSQASGRNEQFF
TRBV18	14	CASSPGDRRYGYTF
TRBV29-1	14	CSVESGSHKNIQYF
TRBV11-2	14	CASSVLGAPGELFF
TRBV9	16	CASSRTGQAATGELFF
TRBV18	17	CASSPLMEGARTDTQYF
TRBV29-1	11	CSAEGVGELFF